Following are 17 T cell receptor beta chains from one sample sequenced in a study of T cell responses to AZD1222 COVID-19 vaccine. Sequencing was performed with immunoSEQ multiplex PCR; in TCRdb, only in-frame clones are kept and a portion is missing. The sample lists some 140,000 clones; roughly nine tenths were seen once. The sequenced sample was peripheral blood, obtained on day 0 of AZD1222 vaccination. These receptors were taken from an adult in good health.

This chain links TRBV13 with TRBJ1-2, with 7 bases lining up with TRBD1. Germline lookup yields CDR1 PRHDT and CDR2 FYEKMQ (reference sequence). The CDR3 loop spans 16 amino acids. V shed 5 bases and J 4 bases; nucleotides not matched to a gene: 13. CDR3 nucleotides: TGTGCCAGCAGCCTATCTCTGACAGGGACGATCTATGGCTACACCTTC. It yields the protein CASSLSLTGTIYGYTF.

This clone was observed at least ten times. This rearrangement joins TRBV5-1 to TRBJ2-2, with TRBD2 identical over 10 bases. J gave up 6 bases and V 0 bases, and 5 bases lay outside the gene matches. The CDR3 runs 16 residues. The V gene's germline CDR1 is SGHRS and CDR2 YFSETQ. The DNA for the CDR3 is TGCGCCAGCAGCTTGGGCGGACTAGCGGTCCCCGGGGAGCTGTTTTTT. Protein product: CASSLGGLAVPGELFF.

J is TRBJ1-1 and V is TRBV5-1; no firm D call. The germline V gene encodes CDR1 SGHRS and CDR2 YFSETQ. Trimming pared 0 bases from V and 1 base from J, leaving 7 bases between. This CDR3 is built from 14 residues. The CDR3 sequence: CASSLGRSNTEAFF. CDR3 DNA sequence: TGCGCCAGCAGCTTGGGGAGGTCGAACACTGAAGCTTTCTTT.

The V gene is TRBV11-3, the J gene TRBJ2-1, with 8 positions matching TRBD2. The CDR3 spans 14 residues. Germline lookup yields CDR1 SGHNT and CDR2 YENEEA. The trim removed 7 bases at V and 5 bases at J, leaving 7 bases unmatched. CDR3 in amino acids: CASMPGGGNNEQFF. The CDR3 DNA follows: TGTGCCAGCATGCCGGGAGGGGGGAACAATGAGCAGTTCTTC.

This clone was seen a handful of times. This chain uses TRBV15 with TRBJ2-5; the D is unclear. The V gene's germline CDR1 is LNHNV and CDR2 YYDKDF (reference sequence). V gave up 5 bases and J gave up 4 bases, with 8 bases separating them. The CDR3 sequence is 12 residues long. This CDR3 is CATSYGRETQYF. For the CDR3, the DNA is TGTGCCACCAGCTACGGCCGAGAGACCCAGTACTTC.

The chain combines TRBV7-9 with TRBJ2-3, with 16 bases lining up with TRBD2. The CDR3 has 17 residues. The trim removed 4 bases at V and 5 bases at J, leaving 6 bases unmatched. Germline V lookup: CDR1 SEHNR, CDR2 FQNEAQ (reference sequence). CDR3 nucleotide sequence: TGTGCCAGCAGCTCCGGGACTAGCGGGAGGGCCGTAGATACGCAGTATTTT. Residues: CASSSGTSGRAVDTQYF.

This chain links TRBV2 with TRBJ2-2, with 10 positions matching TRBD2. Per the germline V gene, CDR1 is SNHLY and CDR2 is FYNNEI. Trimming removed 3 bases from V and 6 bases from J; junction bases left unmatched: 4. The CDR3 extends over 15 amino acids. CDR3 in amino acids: CASSDSSGGAGELFF. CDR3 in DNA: TGTGCCAGCAGTGATTCTAGCGGGGGTGCCGGGGAGCTGTTTTTT.

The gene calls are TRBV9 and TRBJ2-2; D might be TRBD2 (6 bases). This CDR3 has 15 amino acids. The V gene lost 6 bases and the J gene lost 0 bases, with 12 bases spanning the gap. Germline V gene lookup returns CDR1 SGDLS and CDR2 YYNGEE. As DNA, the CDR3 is TGTGCCAGCACCTTCGGGGGTTCGAACACCGGGGAGCTGTTTTTT. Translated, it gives CASTFGGSNTGELFF.

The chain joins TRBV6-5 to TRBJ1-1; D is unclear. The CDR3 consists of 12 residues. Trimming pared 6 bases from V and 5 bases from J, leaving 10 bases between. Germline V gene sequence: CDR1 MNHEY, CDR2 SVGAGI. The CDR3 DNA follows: TGTGCCAGCAGAAGATTGGGGACTGAAGCTTTCTTT. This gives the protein CASRRLGTEAFF.

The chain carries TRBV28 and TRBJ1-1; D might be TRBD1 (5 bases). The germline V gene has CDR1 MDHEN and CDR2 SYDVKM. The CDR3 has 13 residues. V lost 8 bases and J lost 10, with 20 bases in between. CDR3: CASVYGGRGLAFF. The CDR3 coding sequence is TGTGCCAGCGTCTACGGCGGACGGGGGTTAGCTTTCTTT.

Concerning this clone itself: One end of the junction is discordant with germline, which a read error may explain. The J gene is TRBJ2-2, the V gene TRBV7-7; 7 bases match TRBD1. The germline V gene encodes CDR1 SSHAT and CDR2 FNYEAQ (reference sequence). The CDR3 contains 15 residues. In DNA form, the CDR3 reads TGTGCTAGCAGCCCACGGACAGGACACACCGGGGAGCTGTTTTTT. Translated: CASSPRTGHTGELFF.

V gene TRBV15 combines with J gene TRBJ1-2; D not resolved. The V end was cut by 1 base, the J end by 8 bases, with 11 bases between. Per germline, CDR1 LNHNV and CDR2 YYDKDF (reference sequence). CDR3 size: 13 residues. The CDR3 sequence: CATSRASREGYTF. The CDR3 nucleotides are TGTGCCACCAGCAGAGCATCAAGGGAGGGCTACACCTTC.

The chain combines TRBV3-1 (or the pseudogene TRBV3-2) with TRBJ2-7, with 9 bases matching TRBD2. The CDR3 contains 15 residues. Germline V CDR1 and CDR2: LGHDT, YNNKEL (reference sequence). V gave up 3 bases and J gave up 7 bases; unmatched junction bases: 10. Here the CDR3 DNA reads TGTGCCAGCAGCCAGGCGGGAGGGCAAGCTCGGGAGCAGTACTTC. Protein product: CASSQAGGQAREQYF.

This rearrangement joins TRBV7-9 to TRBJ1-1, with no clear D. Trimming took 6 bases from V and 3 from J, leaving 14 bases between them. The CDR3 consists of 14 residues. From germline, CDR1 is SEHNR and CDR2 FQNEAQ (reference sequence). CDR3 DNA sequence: TGTGCCAGCAGTCCAATTGGGGTGGACACTGAAGCTTTCTTT. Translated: CASSPIGVDTEAFF. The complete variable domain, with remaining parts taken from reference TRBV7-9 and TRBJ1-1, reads DTGVSQNPRHKITKRGQNVTFRCDPISEHNRLYWYRQTLGQGPEFLTYFQNEAQLEKSRLLSDRFSAERPKGSFSTLEIQRTEQGDSAMYLCASSPIGVDTEAFFGQGTRLTVV.

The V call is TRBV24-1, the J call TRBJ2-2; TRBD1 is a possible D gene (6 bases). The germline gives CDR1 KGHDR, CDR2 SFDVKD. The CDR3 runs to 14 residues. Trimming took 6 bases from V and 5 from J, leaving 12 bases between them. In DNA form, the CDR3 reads TGTGCCACCAGTAGGGGGTTGAGAACCGGGGAGCTGTTTTTT. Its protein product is CATSRGLRTGELFF.

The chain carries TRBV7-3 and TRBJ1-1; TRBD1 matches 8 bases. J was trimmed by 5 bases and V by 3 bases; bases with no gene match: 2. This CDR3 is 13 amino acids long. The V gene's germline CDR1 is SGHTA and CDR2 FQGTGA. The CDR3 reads CASSFHRGTEAFF. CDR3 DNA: TGTGCCAGCAGCTTCCACAGGGGGACTGAAGCTTTCTTT. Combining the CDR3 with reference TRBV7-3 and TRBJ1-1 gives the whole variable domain GAGVSQTPSNKVTEKGKYVELRCDPISGHTALYWYRQSLGQGPEFLIYFQGTGAADDSGLPNDRFFAVRPEGSVSTLKIQRTERGDSAVYLCASSFHRGTEAFFGQGTRLTVV.

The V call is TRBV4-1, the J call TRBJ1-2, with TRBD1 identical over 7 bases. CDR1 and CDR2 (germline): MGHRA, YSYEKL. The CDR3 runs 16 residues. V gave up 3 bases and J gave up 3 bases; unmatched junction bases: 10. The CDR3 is CASSQAKGAADYGYTF. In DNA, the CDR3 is TGCGCCAGCAGCCAGGCGAAGGGGGCGGCGGACTATGGCTACACCTTC.